This TCR beta chain is drawn from a study of blood T cell repertoires in COVID-19. Study in general: COVID-19 samples, acute and convalescent, were from the United States, Italy and Spain. In each case, the material was cDNA or gDNA derived from T cells, B-cell-depleted T cells, or PBMCs.

V was cut by 6 bases and J by 2 bases, with 10 bases left in between. The CDR3 loop spans 13 amino acids. Germline values: CDR1 SGHVS, CDR2 FQNEAQ. Per the authors' pipeline: Reference gene primer amplification gave estimated nucleated cell counts. This table comes from immunoSEQ multiplex PCR, and its TCRdb copy is limited to in-frame clones, with some not included. Clone size and the V and J calls come from that table; the DNA yielded D and trimming. The repertoire has about 310,000 clones, around 87% of them found once; the top ten carry approximately 8.1%. This sequence joins TRBV7-8 and TRBJ2-5; perhaps TRBD1 as D (5 bases). The sequencing sample was made of peripheral blood. This TCR was recovered from a woman between 50 and 59 years old who had recovered from COVID-19. The CDR3 DNA reads as TGTGCCAGCAGTCAACAGGCGCAAGAGACCCAGTACTTC. Its translation is CASSQQAQETQYF.